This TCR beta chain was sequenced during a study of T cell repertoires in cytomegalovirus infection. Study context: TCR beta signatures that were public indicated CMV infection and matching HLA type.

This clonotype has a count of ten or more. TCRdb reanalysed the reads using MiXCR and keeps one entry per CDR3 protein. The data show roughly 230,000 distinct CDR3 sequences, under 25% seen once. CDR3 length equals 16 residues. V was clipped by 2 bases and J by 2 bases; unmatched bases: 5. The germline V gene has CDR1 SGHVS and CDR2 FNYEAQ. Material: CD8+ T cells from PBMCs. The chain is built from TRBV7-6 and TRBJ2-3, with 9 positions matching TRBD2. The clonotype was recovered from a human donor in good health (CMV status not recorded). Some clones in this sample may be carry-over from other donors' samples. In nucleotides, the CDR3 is TGTGCCAGCAGCTTATGGTCTAGCGGGAACACAGATACGCAGTATTTT. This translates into CASSLWSSGNTDTQYF.